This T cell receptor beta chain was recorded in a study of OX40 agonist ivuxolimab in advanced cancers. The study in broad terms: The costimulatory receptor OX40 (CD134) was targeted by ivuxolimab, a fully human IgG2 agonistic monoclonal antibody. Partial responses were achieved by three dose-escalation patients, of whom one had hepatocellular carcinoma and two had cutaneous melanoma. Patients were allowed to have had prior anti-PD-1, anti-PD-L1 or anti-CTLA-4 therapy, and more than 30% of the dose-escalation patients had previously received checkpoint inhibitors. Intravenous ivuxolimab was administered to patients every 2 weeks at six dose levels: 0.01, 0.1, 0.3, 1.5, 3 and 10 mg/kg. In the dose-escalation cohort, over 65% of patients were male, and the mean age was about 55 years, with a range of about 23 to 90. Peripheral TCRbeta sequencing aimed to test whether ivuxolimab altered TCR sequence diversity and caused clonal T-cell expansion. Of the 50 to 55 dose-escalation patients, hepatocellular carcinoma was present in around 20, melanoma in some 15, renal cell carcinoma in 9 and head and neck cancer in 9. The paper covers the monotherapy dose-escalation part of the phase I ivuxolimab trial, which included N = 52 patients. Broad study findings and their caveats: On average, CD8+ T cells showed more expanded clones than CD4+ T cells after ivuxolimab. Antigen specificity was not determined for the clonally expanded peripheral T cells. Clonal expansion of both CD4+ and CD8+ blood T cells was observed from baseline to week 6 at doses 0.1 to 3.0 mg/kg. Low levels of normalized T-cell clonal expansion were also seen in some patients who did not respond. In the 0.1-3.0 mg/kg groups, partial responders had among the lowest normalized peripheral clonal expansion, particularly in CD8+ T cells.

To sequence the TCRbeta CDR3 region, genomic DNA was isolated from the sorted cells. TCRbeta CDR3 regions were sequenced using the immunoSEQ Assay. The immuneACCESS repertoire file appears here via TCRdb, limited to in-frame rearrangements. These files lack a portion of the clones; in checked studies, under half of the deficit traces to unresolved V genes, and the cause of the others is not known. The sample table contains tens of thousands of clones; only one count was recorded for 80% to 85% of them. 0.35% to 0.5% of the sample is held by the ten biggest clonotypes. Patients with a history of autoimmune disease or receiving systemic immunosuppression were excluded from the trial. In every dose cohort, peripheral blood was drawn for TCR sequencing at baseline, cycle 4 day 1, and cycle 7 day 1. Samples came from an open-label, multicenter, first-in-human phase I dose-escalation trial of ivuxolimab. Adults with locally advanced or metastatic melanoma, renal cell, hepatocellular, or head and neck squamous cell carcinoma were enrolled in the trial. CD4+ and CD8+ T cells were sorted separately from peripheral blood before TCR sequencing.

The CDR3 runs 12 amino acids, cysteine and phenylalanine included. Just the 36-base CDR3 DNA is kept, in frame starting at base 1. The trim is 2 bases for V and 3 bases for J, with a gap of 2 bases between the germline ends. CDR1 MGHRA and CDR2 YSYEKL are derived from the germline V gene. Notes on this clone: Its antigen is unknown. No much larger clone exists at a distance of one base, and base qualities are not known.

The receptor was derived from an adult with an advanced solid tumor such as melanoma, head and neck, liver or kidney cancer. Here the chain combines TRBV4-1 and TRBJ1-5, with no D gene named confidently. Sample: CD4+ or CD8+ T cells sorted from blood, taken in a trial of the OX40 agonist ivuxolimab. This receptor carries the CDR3 CASSQINQPQHF. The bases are TGCGCCAGCAGCCAAATCAATCAGCCCCAGCATTTT.